This T cell receptor (beta chain) appears in the sequencing data of a study of quantifying T cell responses using KT2 cells. At the level of the study: TCR alpha and beta constant-region primers primed reverse transcription of RNA.

The germline CDR1 and CDR2 sequences are MRHNA and SNTAGT. This CDR3 contains 15 residues. J lost 3 bases, V lost 7 bases, and 11 bases had no gene match. An oligo carrying a UMI was ligated to the cDNA 3' end. First-round PCR used about 4 cycles and beta primers RC1.1 and RC1.2 covering TRBC1 and TRBC2. Using its own MiXCR run on the UMI-ligation and nested PCR reads, TCRdb lists one record per CDR3 protein. The sample holds about 32,000 distinct CDR3 sequences; about 7.1% are singletons and the top ten take less than 20%. A few counts support this clonotype. Sequencing input: PBMCs spiked with cells of the T cell clone KT2. This chain uses TRBV6-4 with TRBJ1-1; 7 bases map to TRBD1. The TCR sequence derives from a human donor. The CDR3 region is CASKLTTDRDTEAFF. The CDR3 DNA reads TGTGCCAGCAAGTTGACTACCGACAGGGACACTGAAGCTTTCTTT.